This TCR beta chain was captured in a study of blood T cell repertoires in COVID-19. The overall study: Sources were T cells, B-cell-depleted T cells, or PBMCs; the material itself was cDNA or gDNA.

The CDR3 is made up of 16 amino acids. V shed 2 bases and J shed 6 bases, with 14 bases lying between them. Germline loops: CDR1 ENHRY, CDR2 SYGVKD. Enrolled through a virtual design, the participants were between roughly 18 and 95 years of age and came from fewer than 30 US areas. Study processing details: Amplification of reference gene primers provided the estimated nucleated cell counts. The method was immunoSEQ multiplex PCR; TCRdb's version includes in-frame clones alone and lacks a portion of them. That table furnishes V, J and clone size, whereas the DNA furnished D and trimming. The table includes about 280,000 clones, 90% detected once.

This TCR came from a woman between 18 and 29 years old with acute COVID-19. The chain recombines TRBV10-3 with TRBJ1-6; perhaps TRBD1 as D (6 bases). The material sequenced was PBMCs or T cells enriched from blood (not recorded which). CDR3 coding DNA: TGTGCCATCAGTGAGGGGGCAGGGGCTAGTAATTCACCCCTCCACTTT. Translation gives CAISEGAGASNSPLHF.